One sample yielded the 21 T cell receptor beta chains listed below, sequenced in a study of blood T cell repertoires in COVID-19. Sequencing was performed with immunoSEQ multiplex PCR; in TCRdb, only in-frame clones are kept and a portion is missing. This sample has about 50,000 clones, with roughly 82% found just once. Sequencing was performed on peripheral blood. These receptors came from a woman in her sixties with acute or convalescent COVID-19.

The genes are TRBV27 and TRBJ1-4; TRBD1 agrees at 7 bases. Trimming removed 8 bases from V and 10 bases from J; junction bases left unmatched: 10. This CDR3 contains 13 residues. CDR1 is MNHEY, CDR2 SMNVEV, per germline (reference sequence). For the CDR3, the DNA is TGTGCCAGCGGCTCGGGACAGTTTGGAAAACTGTTTTTT. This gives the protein CASGSGQFGKLFF.

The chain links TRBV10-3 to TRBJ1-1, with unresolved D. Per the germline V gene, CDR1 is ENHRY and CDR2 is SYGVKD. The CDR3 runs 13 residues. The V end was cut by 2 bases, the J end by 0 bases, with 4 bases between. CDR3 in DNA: TGTGCCATCAGTGAGCCGGTGAACACTGAAGCTTTCTTT. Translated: CAISEPVNTEAFF.

The CDR3 bases are TGTGCCAGCAGGCACAAATCCGAGCAGTACTTC. Translation gives CASRHKSEQYF. The chain has TRBV6-5 and TRBJ2-7; the D is unclear. The V end lost 6 bases, the J end lost 6 bases, and 9 bases lay between the germline ends. The germline CDR1 and CDR2 sequences are MNHEY and SVGAGI. The CDR3 length is 11 residues.

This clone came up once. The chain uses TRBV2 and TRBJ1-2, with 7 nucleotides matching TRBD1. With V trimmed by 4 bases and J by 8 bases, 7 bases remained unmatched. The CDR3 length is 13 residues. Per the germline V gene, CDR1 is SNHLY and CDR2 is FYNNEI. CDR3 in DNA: TGTGCCAGCAGTGGTGAGACAGGGACCGGCTACACCTTC. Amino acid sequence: CASSGETGTGYTF.

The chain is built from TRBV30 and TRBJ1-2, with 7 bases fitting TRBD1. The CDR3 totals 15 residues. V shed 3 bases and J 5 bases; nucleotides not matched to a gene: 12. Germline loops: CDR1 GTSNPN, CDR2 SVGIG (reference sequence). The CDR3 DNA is TGTGCCTGGAGCCCCGCGGACAGGCGAACGTATGGCTACACCTTC. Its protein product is CAWSPADRRTYGYTF.

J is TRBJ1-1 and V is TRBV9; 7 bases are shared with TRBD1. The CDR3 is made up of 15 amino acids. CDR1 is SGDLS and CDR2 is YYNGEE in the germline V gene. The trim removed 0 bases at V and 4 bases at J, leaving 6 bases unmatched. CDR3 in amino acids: CASSVEGGVVTEAFF. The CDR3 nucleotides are TGTGCCAGCAGCGTAGAAGGGGGCGTCGTCACTGAAGCTTTCTTT. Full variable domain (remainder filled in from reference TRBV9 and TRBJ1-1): DSGVTQTPKHLITATGQRVTLRCSPRSGDLSVYWYQQSLDQGLQFLIQYYNGEERAKGNILERFSAQQFPDLHSELNLSSLELGDSALYFCASSVEGGVVTEAFFGQGTRLTVV.

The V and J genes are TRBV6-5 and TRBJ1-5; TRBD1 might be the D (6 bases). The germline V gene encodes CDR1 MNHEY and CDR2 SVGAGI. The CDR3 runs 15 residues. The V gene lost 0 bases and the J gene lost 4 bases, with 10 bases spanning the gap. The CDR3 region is CASSYSKGGNQPQHF. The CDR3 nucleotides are TGTGCCAGCAGTTACTCGAAAGGGGGAAATCAGCCCCAGCATTTT.

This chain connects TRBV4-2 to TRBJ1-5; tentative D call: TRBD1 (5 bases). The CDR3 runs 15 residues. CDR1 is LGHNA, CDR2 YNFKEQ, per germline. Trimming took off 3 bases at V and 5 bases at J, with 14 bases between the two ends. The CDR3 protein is CASSHRDSPYQPQHF. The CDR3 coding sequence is TGTGCCAGCAGCCACCGTGACAGTCCCTATCAGCCCCAGCATTTT.

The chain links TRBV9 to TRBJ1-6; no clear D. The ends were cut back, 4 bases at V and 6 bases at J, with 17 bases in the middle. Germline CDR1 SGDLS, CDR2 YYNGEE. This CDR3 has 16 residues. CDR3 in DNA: TGTGCCAGCAGCCCCACTATAAGTCAGAGTAATTCACCCCTCCACTTT. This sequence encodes CASSPTISQSNSPLHF.

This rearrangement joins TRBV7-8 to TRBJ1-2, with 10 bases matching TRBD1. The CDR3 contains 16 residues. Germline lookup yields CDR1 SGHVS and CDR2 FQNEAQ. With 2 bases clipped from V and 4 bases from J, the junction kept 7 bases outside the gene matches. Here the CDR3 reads CASSLTGTGVTYGYTF. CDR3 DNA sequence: TGTGCCAGCAGCTTAACCGGGACAGGGGTTACCTATGGCTACACCTTC. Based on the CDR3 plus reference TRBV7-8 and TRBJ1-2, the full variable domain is GAGVSQSPRYKVAKRGQDVALRCDPISGHVSLFWYQQALGQGPEFLTYFQNEAQLDKSGLPSDRFFAERPEGSVSTLKIQRTQQEDSAVYLCASSLTGTGVTYGYTFGSGTRLTVV.

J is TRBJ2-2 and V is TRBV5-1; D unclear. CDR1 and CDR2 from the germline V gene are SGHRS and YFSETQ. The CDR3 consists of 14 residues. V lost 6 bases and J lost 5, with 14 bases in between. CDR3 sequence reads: CASTRDSTTGELFF. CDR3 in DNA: TGCGCCAGCACACGAGACTCAACTACCGGGGAGCTGTTTTTT.

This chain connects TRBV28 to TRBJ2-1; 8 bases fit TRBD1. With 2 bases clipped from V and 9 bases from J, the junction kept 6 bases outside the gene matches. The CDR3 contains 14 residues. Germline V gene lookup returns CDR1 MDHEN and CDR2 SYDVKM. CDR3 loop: CASSLPGTGGEQFF. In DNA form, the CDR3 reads TGTGCCAGCAGTTTACCGGGGACAGGTGGTGAGCAGTTCTTC.

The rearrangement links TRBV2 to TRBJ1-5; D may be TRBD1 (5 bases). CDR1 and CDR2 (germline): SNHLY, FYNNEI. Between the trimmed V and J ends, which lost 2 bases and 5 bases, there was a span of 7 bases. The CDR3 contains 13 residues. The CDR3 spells CASSEQGYQPQHF. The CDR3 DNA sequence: TGTGCCAGCAGTGAACAGGGCTATCAGCCCCAGCATTTT.

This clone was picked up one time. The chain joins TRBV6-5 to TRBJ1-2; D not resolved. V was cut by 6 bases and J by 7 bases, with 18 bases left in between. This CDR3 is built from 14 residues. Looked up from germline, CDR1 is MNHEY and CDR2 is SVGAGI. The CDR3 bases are TGTGCCAGCAGCTCTTCCACTGCTGATCGTGGCTACACCTTC. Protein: CASSSSTADRGYTF.

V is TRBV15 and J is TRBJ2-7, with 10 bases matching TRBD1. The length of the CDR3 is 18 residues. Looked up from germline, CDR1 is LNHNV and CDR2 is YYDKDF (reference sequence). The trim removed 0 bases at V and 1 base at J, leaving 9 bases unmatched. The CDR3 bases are TGTGCCACCAGCAGAGACGCCATAGGGACAGGGGATTCCTACGAGCAGTACTTC. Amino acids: CATSRDAIGTGDSYEQYF.

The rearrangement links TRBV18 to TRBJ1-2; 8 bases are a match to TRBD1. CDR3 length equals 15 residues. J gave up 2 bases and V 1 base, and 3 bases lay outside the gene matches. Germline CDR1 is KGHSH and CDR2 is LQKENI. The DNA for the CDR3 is TGTGCCAGCTCACCACAAGGACAGGGAAACTATGGCTACACCTTC. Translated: CASSPQGQGNYGYTF.

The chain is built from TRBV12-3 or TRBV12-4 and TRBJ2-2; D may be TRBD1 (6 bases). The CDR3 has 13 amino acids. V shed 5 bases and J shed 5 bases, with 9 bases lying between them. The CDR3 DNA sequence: TGTGCCAGCAGTGCCGGGACAACCGGGGAGCTGTTTTTT. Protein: CASSAGTTGELFF.

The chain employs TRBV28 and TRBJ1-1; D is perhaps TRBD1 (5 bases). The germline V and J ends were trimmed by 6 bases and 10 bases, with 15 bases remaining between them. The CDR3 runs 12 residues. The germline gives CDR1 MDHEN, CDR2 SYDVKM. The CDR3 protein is CASRAGYLAAFF. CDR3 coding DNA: TGTGCCAGCAGGGCAGGGTACTTGGCAGCTTTCTTT.

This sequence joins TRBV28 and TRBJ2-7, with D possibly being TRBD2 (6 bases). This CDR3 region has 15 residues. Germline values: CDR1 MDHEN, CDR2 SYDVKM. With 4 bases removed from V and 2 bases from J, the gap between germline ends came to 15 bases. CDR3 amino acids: CASSSGPGVAYEQYF. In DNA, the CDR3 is TGTGCCAGCAGTTCAGGTCCGGGGGTCGCCTACGAGCAGTACTTC.

The CDR3 DNA sequence: TGTGCCAGCAGCCAAGGTTCCGGGACAGGGAACTCACCCCTCCACTTT. Translation: CASSQGSGTGNSPLHF. V gene TRBV3-1 (or the pseudogene TRBV3-2) combines with J gene TRBJ1-6; 9 positions match TRBD1. The germline gives CDR1 LGHDT, CDR2 YNNKEL (reference sequence). The CDR3 contains 16 residues. V trimming: 1 base; J trimming: 10 bases; junction bases outside the gene matches: 8.

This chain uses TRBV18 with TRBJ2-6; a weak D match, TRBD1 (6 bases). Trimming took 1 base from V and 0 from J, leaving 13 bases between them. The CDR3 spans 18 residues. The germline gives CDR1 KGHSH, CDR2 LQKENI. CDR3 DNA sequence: TGTGCCAGCTCACCACTCGCAGGGGCGGGCTCTGGGGCCAACGTCCTGACTTTC. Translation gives CASSPLAGAGSGANVLTF.